This TCR beta chain was captured by sequencing in a study of T-cell memory formation after mild COVID-19. General study findings and limits: Day 15 to 85 contractors were CD4/CD8 balanced; later expanders leaned CD4+. Those CD4+ clones that contracted were mainly in CM and EM (CD8+ ones in EMRA).

Turning to this clonotype: Its antigen is undetermined.

The 5'RACE method, run with constant-segment primers, produced TCR alpha and TCR beta cDNA libraries (carrying sample barcodes and UMIs). TCRdb itself ran the 5' RACE reads through MiXCR, one entry per CDR3 protein. The data hold some 410,000 distinct CDR3 sequences, with less than 25% observed a single time. CDR3 length equals 15 residues. Germline V gene sequence: CDR1 SGHRS, CDR2 YFSETQ. Trimming took 4 bases from V and 6 from J; bases not matched to a gene: 7. The sequenced material came from PBMCs or a T cell subset sorted from them (not recorded which). The chain employs TRBV5-1 and TRBJ1-4, with 9 bases aligning to TRBD1. This clonotype was obtained from an adult woman who had mild COVID-19 (a few samples of this study predate the infection). Cell type and time point are not known. CDR3 loop: CASSHGRTGDEKLFF. DNA of the CDR3: TGCGCCAGCAGCCACGGAAGGACAGGGGATGAAAAACTGTTTTTT.